The next 8 T cell receptor beta chains were all read from a single sample in a study of blood T cell repertoires in COVID-19. Produced via immunoSEQ multiplex PCR; TCRdb's table is partial and in-frame only. The table records 150,000 to 200,000 clones, about 90% of them present only once. Sequencing input: PBMCs or T cells enriched from blood (not recorded which). The receptors stem from a human donor with acute COVID-19. The donor label of this sample is uncertain.

The chain has TRBV23-1 and TRBJ2-7; 9 bases align to TRBD1. TRBV23-1 is identified as an open reading frame with a role that is uncertain. The CDR3 runs 19 residues. The ends lost 3 bases at V and 2 bases at J; junction bases unmatched: 17. DNA of the CDR3: TGCGCCAGCAGTCATATACCGGGACAGGGAGGAGGAACGACCTACGAGCAGTACTTC. Amino acids: CASSHIPGQGGGTTYEQYF.

This chain joins TRBV7-9 and TRBJ2-5, with 8 bases fitting TRBD1. The CDR3 runs to 15 residues. Germline V lookup: CDR1 SEHNR, CDR2 FQNEAQ (reference sequence). V was pared by 5 bases and J by 4 bases, with 9 bases of the junction left unmatched. In DNA form, the CDR3 reads TGTGCCAGCAGCGCATCGACAGGGGCGGGAGAGACCCAGTACTTC. This codes for CASSASTGAGETQYF.

CDR3 protein: CASSQVPNAGGNTEAFF. The CDR3 DNA is TGTGCCAGCAGCCAGGTTCCCAACGCAGGAGGAAACACTGAAGCTTTCTTT. The genes are TRBV4-2 and TRBJ1-1; D ambiguous. The CDR3 length is 17 residues. V was cut by 3 bases and J by 2 bases, with 19 bases left in between. Germline CDR1 LGHNA, CDR2 YNFKEQ.

This chain connects TRBV19 to TRBJ2-1, with D possibly TRBD1 on 5 matching bases. Germline V gene sequence: CDR1 LNHDA, CDR2 SQIVND (reference sequence). The CDR3 covers 15 residues. The V end was cut by 1 base, the J end by 2 bases, with 9 bases between. This chain's CDR3 is CASSIVGATYNEQFF. The CDR3 DNA follows: TGTGCCAGTAGTATAGTAGGGGCGACCTACAATGAGCAGTTCTTC.

CDR3 residues: CASSPIIRDRALDEQYF. CDR3 sequence (DNA): TGCGCCAGCAGCCCTATTATCCGGGACAGGGCCCTTGACGAGCAGTACTTC. J is TRBJ2-7 and V is TRBV4-1, with TRBD1 matching 9 bases. The CDR3 has 17 residues. Germline V CDR1 and CDR2: MGHRA, YSYEKL. The V segment lost 4 bases and the J segment 5 bases; nucleotides outside the gene matches: 15.

This chain uses TRBV9 with TRBJ2-7; the D gene is possibly TRBD1 (5 bases). V was trimmed by 1 base and J by 5 bases, leaving 10 bases between them. This CDR3 comprises 13 residues. The germline V gene encodes CDR1 SGDLS and CDR2 YYNGEE. The CDR3 spells CASSVQGSHEQYF. DNA of the CDR3: TGTGCCAGCAGCGTACAGGGTTCCCACGAGCAGTACTTC.

The chain uses TRBV7-2 and TRBJ1-4, with D hard to call. Per the germline V gene, CDR1 is SGHTA and CDR2 is FQGNSA. V lost 7 bases, J lost 4 bases, and 13 bases lay in between. CDR3 length equals 14 residues. In DNA, the CDR3 is TGTGCCAGCACGTCCCGGGTTCTTAATGAAAAACTGTTTTTT. Protein sequence: CASTSRVLNEKLFF.

The chain uses TRBV7-3 and TRBJ2-3; 9 bases match TRBD1. J was trimmed by 2 bases and V by 5 bases; bases with no gene match: 5. CDR1 is SGHTA, CDR2 FQGTGA, per germline. The CDR3 consists of 15 residues. In nucleotides, the CDR3 is TGTGCCAGCAGCGCTACAGGGGGCCCCACAGATACGCAGTATTTT. Amino acids: CASSATGGPTDTQYF.